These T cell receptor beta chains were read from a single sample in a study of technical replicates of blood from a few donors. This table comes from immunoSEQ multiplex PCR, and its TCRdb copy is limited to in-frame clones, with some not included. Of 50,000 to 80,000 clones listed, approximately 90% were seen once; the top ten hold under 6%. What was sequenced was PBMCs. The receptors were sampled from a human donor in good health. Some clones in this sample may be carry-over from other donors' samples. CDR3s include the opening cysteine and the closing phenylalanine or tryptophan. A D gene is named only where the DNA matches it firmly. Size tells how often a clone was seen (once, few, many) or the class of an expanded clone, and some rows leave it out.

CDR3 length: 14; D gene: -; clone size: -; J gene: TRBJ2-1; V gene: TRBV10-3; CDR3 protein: CAISAGQLYNEQFF; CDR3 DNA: TGTGCCATCAGTGCGGGACAACTATACAATGAGCAGTTCTTC
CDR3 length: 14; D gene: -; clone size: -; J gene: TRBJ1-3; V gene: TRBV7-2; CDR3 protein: CASSSSLEGNTIYF; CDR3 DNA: TGTGCCAGCAGCTCAAGTCTCGAGGGAAACACCATATATTTT
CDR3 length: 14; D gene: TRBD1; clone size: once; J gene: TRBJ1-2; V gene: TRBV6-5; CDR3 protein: CASSYDRGDYGYTF; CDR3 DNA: TGTGCCAGCAGTTACGACAGGGGGGACTATGGCTACACCTTC
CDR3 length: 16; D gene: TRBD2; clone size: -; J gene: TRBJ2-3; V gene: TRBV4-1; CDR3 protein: CASSHLSGGVLNTQYF; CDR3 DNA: TGCGCCAGCAGCCACCTTAGCGGGGGGGTCTTGAATACGCAGTATTTT
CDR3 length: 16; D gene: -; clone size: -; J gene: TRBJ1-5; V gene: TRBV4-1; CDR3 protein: CASSQDLSRQRQPQHF; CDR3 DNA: TGCGCCAGCAGCCAAGATTTATCCCGACAGCGCCAGCCCCAGCATTTT
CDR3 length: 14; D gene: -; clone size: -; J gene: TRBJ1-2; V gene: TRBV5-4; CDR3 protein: CASSLEGPPGGYTF; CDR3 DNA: TGTGCCAGCAGCTTGGAGGGGCCTCCTGGTGGCTACACCTTC
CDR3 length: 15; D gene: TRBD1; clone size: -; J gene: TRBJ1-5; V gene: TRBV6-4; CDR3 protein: CASVDRGGSNQPQHF; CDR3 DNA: TGTGCCAGTGTGGACAGGGGGGGAAGCAATCAGCCCCAGCATTTT
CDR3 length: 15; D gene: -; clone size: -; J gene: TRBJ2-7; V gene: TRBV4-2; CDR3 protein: CASSQEGQGTYEQYF; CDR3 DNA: TGTGCCAGCAGCCAAGAGGGGCAGGGAACCTACGAGCAGTACTTC
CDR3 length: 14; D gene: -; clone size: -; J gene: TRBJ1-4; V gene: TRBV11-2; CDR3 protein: CASSLSRVREKLFF; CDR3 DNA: TGTGCCAGCAGCTTGAGCAGGGTGCGGGAAAAACTGTTTTTT
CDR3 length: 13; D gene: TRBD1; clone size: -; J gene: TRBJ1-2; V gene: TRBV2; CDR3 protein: CASGQGARYGYTF; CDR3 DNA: TGTGCCAGCGGTCAGGGGGCTCGCTATGGCTACACCTTC
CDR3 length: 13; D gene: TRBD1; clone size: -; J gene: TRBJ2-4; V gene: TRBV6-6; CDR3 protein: CASSLDRDNIQYF; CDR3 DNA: TGTGCCAGCAGCCTGGACAGGGATAACATTCAGTACTTC
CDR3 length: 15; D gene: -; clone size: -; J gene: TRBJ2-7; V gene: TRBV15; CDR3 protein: CATSILGPSSYEQYF; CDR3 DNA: TGTGCCACCAGCATCTTGGGCCCAAGCTCCTACGAGCAGTACTTC
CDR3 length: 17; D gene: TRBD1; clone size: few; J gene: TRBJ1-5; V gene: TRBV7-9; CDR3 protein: CASSSGTGAKGNQPQHF; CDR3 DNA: TGTGCCAGCAGCTCTGGGACAGGGGCCAAGGGCAATCAGCCCCAGCATTTT
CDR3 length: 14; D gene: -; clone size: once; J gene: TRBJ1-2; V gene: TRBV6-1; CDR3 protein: CASSAGRFRSGYTF; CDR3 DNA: TGTGCCAGCAGTGCCGGCAGGTTCCGAAGTGGCTACACCTTC
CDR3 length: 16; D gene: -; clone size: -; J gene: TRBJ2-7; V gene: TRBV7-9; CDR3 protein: CASSRPKSEGPYEQYF; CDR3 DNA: TGTGCCAGCAGCCGCCCGAAGTCGGAGGGCCCTTACGAGCAGTACTTC
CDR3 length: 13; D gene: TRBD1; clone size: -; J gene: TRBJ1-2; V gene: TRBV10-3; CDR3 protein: CAIGSTGGLGYTF; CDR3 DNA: TGTGCCATCGGTTCGACAGGGGGCCTCGGCTACACCTTC
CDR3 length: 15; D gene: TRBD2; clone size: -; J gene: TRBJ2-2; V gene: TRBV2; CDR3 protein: CASSAPSGSTGELFF; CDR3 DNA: TGTGCCAGCAGTGCCCCTAGCGGCTCCACCGGGGAGCTGTTTTTT
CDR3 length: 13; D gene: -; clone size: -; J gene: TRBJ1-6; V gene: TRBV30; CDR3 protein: CAWSVQNNSPLHF; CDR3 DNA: TGTGCCTGGAGTGTACAGAATAATTCACCCCTCCACTTT
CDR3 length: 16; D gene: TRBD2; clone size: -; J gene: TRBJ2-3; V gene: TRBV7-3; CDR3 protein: CASSLRGAGGKDTQYF; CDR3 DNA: TGTGCCAGCAGCCTCCGAGGCGCGGGGGGGAAAGATACGCAGTATTTT
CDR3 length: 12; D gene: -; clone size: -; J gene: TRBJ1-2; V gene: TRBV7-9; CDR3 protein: CASSGRSSGYTF; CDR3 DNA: TGTGCCAGCAGCGGAAGGAGTTCTGGCTACACCTTC
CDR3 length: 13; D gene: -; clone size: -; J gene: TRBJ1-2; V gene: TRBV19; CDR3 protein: CASRLDGNYGYTF; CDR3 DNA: TGTGCCAGCCGACTCGACGGGAACTATGGCTACACCTTC
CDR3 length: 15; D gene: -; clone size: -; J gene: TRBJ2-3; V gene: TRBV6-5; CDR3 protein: CASSYSGQYTDTQYF; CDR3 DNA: TGTGCCAGCAGTTACTCCGGACAATATACAGATACGCAGTATTTT
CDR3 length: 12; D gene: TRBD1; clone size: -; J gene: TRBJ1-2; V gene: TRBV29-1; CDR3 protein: CSVETGGYGYTF; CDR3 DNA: TGCAGCGTTGAAACAGGGGGCTATGGCTACACCTTC
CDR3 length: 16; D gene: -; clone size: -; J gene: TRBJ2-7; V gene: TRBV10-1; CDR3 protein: CASSESYWAQDDEQYF; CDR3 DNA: TGCGCCAGCAGTGAGAGCTATTGGGCTCAAGATGACGAGCAGTACTTC
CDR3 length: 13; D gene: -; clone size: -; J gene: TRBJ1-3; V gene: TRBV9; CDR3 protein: CASSGTTVATIYF; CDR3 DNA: TGTGCCAGCAGCGGGACGACAGTGGCCACCATATATTTT
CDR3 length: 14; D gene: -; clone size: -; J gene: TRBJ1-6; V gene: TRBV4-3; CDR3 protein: CASSQAGIGSPLHF; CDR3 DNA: TGCGCCAGCAGCCAAGCAGGGATCGGGTCACCCCTCCACTTT
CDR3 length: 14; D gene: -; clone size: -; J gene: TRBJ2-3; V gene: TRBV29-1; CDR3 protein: CSVKYRVGTDTQYF; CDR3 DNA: TGCAGCGTTAAATACAGGGTTGGCACAGATACGCAGTATTTT
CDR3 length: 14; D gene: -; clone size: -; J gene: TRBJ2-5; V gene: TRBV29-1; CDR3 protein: CSVGPAGLQETQYF; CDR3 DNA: TGCAGCGTTGGTCCGGCAGGGCTCCAAGAGACCCAGTACTTC
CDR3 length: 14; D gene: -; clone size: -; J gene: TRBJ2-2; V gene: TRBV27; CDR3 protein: CASSLSRHTGELFF; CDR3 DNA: TGTGCCAGCAGTTTATCGAGGCACACCGGGGAGCTGTTTTTT
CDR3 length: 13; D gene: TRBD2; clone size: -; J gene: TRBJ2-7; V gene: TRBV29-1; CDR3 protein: CSVRASGLYEQYF; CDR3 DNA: TGCAGCGTTCGGGCTAGCGGCTTGTACGAGCAGTACTTC
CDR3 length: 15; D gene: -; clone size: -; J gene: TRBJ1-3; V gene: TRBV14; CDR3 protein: CASSQDPVSGNTIYF; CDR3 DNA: TGTGCCAGCAGCCAAGACCCGGTCTCTGGAAACACCATATATTTT
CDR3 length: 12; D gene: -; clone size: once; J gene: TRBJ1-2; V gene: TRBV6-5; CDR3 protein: CASGLEAYGYTF; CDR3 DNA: TGTGCCAGCGGACTCGAAGCCTATGGCTACACCTTC
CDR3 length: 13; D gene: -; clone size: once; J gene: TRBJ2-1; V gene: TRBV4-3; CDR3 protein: CASSQREGLEQFF; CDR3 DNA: TGCGCCAGCAGCCAAAGAGAGGGCCTCGAGCAGTTCTTC
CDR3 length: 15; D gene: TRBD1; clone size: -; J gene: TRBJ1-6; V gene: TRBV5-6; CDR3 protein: CASSLAGTGASPLHF; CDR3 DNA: TGTGCCAGCAGCTTGGCCGGGACAGGGGCTTCACCCCTCCACTTT
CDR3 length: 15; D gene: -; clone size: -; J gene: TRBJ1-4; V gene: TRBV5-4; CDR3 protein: CASSSGGTNYEKLFF; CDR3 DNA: TGTGCCAGCAGCTCCGGCGGGACCAATTATGAAAAACTGTTTTTT
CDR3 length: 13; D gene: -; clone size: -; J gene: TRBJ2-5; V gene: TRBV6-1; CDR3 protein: CASSFYREETQYF; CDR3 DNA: TGTGCCAGCAGTTTTTACAGGGAAGAGACCCAGTACTTC
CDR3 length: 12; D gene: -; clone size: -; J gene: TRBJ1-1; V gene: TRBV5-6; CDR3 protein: CASGPRATEAFF; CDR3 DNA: TGTGCCAGCGGCCCCAGGGCCACTGAAGCTTTCTTT
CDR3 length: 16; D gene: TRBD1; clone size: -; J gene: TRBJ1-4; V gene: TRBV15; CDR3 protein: CATSSTGGATNEKLFF; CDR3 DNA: TGTGCCACCAGTTCTACAGGGGGTGCAACTAATGAAAAACTGTTTTTT
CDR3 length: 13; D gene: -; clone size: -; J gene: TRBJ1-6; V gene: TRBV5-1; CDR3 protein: CASSLGVISPLHF; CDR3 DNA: TGCGCCAGCAGCTTGGGAGTAATTTCACCCCTCCACTTT
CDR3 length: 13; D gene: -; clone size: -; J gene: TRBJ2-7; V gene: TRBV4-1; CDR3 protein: CASSSGTDYEQYF; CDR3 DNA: TGCGCCAGCAGCTCCGGGACTGACTACGAGCAGTACTTC
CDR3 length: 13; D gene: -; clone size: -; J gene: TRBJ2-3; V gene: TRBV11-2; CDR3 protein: CASSLRQQGTQYF; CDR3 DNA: TGTGCCAGCAGCTTACGGCAGCAGGGTACGCAGTATTTT
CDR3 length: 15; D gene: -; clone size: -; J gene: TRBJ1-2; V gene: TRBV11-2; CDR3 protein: CASSPGNQGIGGYTF; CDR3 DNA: TGTGCCAGCAGCCCCGGAAATCAGGGAATTGGTGGCTACACCTTC
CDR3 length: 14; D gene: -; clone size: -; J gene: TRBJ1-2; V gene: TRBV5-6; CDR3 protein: CASSLRTPNYGYTF; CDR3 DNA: TGTGCCAGCAGCTTGCGCACTCCTAACTATGGCTACACCTTC
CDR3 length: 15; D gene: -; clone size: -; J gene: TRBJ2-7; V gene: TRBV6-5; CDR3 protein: CASSYSRGGWYEQYF; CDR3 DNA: TGTGCCAGCAGTTACTCGAGAGGGGGTTGGTACGAGCAGTACTTC
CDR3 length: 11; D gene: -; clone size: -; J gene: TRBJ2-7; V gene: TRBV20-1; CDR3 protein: CSANSGYEQYF; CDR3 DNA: TGCAGTGCTAACAGCGGGTACGAGCAGTACTTC
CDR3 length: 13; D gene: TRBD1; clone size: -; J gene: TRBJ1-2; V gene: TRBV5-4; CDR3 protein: CASSSVPGQGYTF; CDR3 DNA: TGTGCCAGCAGCTCTGTCCCGGGACAGGGATACACCTTC
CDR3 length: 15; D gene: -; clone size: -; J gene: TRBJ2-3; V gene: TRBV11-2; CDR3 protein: CASSPGGFGTDTQYF; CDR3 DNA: TGTGCCAGCAGTCCCGGGGGATTCGGCACAGATACGCAGTATTTT
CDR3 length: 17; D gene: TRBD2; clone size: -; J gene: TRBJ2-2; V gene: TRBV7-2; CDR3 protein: CASSLAARGGNTGELFF; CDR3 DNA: TGTGCCAGCAGCTTAGCGGCCCGGGGGGGGAACACCGGGGAGCTGTTTTTT
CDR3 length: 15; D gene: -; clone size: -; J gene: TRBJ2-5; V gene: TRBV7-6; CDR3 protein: CASSPRFEIQETQYF; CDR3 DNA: TGTGCCAGCAGCCCCCGTTTCGAGATCCAAGAGACCCAGTACTTC
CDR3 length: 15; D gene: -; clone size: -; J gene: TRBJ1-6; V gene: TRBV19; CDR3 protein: CASSTEHGVNSPLHF; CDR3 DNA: TGTGCCAGTAGTACAGAACACGGGGTGAATTCACCCCTCCACTTT
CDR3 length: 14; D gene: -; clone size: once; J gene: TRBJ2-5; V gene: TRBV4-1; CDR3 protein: CASSQGVLDETQYF; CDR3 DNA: TGCGCCAGCAGCCAAGGTGTGCTAGATGAGACCCAGTACTTC
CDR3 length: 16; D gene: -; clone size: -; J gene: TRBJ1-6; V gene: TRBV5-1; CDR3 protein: CASSLSQAGRASPLHF; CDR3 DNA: TGCGCCAGCAGCTTGTCCCAGGCCGGGCGGGCTTCACCCCTCCACTTT
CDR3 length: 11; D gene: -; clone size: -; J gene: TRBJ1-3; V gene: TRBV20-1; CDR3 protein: CSAVTGNTIYF; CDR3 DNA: TGCAGTGCCGTTACAGGAAACACCATATATTTT
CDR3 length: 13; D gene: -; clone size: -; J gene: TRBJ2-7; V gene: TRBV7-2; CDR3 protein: CASSPYSSYEQYF; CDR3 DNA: TGTGCCAGCAGCCCCTACAGCTCCTACGAGCAGTACTTC
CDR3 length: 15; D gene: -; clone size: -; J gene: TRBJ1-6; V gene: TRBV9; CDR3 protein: CASSVVGQGNSPLHF; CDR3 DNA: TGTGCCAGCAGCGTAGTGGGACAAGGAAATTCACCCCTCCACTTT
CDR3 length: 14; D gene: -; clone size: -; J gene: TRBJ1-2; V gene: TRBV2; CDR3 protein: CASEGEARSHGYTF; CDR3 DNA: TGTGCCAGCGAGGGAGAGGCGAGAAGTCATGGCTACACCTTC
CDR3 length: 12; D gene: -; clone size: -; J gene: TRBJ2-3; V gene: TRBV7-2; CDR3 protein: CASSLVAGRGYF; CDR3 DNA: TGTGCCAGCAGCTTAGTCGCGGGACGGGGGTATTTT
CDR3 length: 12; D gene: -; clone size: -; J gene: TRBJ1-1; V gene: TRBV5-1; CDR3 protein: CASSQGNTEAFF; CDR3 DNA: TGCGCCAGCAGTCAGGGGAACACTGAAGCTTTCTTT
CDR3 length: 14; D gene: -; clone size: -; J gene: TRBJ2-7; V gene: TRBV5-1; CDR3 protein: CASNNEGGGYEQYF; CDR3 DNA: TGCGCCAGCAACAATGAGGGGGGAGGGTACGAGCAGTACTTC